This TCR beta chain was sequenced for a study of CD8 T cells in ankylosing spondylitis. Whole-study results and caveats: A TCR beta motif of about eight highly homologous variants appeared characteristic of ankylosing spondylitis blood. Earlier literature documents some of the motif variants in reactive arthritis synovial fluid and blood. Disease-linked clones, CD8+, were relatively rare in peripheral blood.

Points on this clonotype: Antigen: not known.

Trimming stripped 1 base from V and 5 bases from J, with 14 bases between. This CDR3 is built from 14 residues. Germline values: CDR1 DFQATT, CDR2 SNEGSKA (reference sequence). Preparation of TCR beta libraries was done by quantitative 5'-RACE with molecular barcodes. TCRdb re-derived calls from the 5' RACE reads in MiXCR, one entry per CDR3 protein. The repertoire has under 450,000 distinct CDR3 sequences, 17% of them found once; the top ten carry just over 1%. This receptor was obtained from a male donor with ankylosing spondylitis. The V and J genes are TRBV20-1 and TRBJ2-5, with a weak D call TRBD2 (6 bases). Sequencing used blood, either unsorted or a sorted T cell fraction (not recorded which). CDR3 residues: CSARVGSPGETQYF. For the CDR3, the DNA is TGCAGTGCTAGAGTCGGGAGCCCCGGGGAGACCCAGTACTTC.